These 8 T cell receptor beta chains were sequenced from one sample in a study of shared clonotypes between healthy human individuals. Sequencing was performed with immunoSEQ multiplex PCR; in TCRdb, only in-frame clones are kept and a portion is missing. This sample has about a million clones, with around 80% found just once. Sequenced: memory CD4+ T cells sorted from blood. The subset: CD45RA-negative fraction. These receptors were taken from a man younger than 35 in good health.

The chain links TRBV7-2 to TRBJ1-4; possibly TRBD1 for D (5 bases). CDR3 length equals 15 residues. CDR1 is SGHTA and CDR2 is FQGNSA in the germline V gene. The V end was cut by 4 bases, the J end by 7 bases, with 16 bases between. This chain's CDR3 is CASSSNYRGTEKLFF. CDR3 nucleotides: TGTGCCAGCAGCTCTAATTACCGGGGGACTGAAAAACTGTTTTTT.

The chain uses TRBV4-3 and TRBJ1-5; D gene uncertain. Trimming cost V 1 base and J 7 bases, with 8 bases left between them. Germline V CDR1 and CDR2: LGHNA, YSLEER. CDR3 length equals 13 residues. CDR3 sequence reads: CASSQGVGQPQHF. DNA for the CDR3: TGCGCCAGCAGCCAAGGGGTGGGACAGCCCCAGCATTTT.

The chain uses TRBV6-4 and TRBJ1-1, with TRBD1 matching over 10 bases. The CDR3 totals 16 residues. Germline V gene data show CDR1 as MRHNA and CDR2 as SNTAGT. J lost 5 bases, V lost 6 bases, and 12 bases had no gene match. The CDR3 sequence is CASSPDPGQGWTEAFF. The CDR3 DNA follows: TGTGCCAGCAGCCCTGATCCGGGACAGGGGTGGACTGAAGCTTTCTTT.

In its sample, this clone was seen a few times. J is TRBJ1-1 and V is TRBV29-1, with TRBD1 as a possible D gene (5 bases). The CDR3 is made up of 13 amino acids. The germline V gene encodes CDR1 SQVTM and CDR2 ANQGSEA. Trimming stripped 7 bases from V and 3 bases from J, with 15 bases between. CDR3 nucleotides: TGCAGCGCTAGCGGATGGGGGGACACTGAAGCTTTCTTT. Translated, it gives CSASGWGDTEAFF.

V and J are TRBV27 and TRBJ2-7; 8 bases map to TRBD2. Germline loops: CDR1 MNHEY, CDR2 SMNVEV (reference sequence). V dropped 4 bases and J dropped 2; count of bases not matched to a gene: 4. This CDR3 comprises 14 residues. As DNA, the CDR3 is TGTGCCAGCAGTTCTGGCGGGGGGCCCTACGAGCAGTACTTC. It encodes CASSSGGGPYEQYF.

V usage is TRBV6-1 and J usage is TRBJ2-3; 12 nucleotides align to TRBD2. Unmatched junction bases numbered 4, after V lost 4 bases and J lost 2 bases. There are 16 residues in the CDR3. Germline V gives CDR1 MNHNS, CDR2 SASEGT. CDR3 coding DNA: TGTGCCAGCAGTGCCCGGACTAGCGGGACCACAGATACGCAGTATTTT. This translates into CASSARTSGTTDTQYF.

This clone was picked up many times. This rearrangement joins TRBV28 to TRBJ2-7; either TRBD1 or TRBD2 may supply D (5 bases each). This CDR3 has 15 residues. CDR1 MDHEN and CDR2 SYDVKM come from the germline V gene. V gave up 4 bases and J gave up 5 bases, with 18 bases separating them. The CDR3 sequence: CASSWGGGSRNEQYF. The CDR3 nucleotides are TGTGCCAGCAGTTGGGGTGGGGGAAGCAGGAACGAGCAGTACTTC. Based on the CDR3 plus reference TRBV28 and TRBJ2-7, the full variable domain is DVKVTQSSRYLVKRTGEKVFLECVQDMDHENMFWYRQDPGLGLRLIYFSYDVKMKEKGDIPEGYSVSREKKERFSLILESASTNQTSMYLCASSWGGGSRNEQYFGPGTRLTVT.

This clone appeared a few times. This CDR3 reads CASRPGQGLMNTEAFF. The DNA for the CDR3 is TGTGCCAGCAGGCCGGGACAGGGCTTAATGAACACTGAAGCTTTCTTT. The gene calls are TRBV7-9 and TRBJ1-1; 9 positions match TRBD1. V shed 6 bases and J 0 bases; nucleotides not matched to a gene: 8. The germline CDR1 and CDR2 sequences are SEHNR and FQNEAQ (reference sequence). The CDR3 consists of 16 residues.